Below are 4 T cell receptor beta chains sequenced from a single sample in a study of T cell responses to AZD1222 COVID-19 vaccine. Profiled with immunoSEQ multiplex PCR; TCRdb holds only in-frame clones, not every one. The data contain about 97,000 clones, approximately 87% of them seen just once; the ten biggest clones take up roughly a tenth. The material was peripheral blood, obtained 28 days after the second AZD1222 dose. Receptors were obtained from an adult who received the AZD1222 COVID-19 vaccine.

This clone was seen a single time. The chain's CDR3 is CAWKLPPGQGWTQYF. In DNA form, the CDR3 reads TGTGCCTGGAAACTCCCTCCGGGACAGGGTTGGACCCAGTACTTC. This rearrangement joins TRBV30 to TRBJ2-5; 9 nucleotides align to TRBD1. The CDR3 totals 15 residues. Trimming at V came to 4 bases and at J to 7 bases, leaving 13 bases not matched to a gene. The germline V gene has CDR1 GTSNPN and CDR2 SVGIG (reference sequence).

The chain employs TRBV10-1 and TRBJ2-7, with D possibly TRBD2 on 6 matching bases. Per the germline V gene, CDR1 is WNHNN and CDR2 is SYGVQD (reference sequence). Trimming removed 7 bases from V and 3 bases from J, with 13 bases in between. The CDR3 has 13 residues. For the CDR3, the DNA is TGCGCCAGCAATTGCGGGATAGGCTACGAGCAGTACTTC. Its translation: CASNCGIGYEQYF.

This chain uses TRBV3-1 (or the pseudogene TRBV3-2) with TRBJ2-5, with 11 nucleotides matching TRBD2. Germline lookup yields CDR1 LGHDT and CDR2 YNNKEL (reference sequence). J lost 5 bases, V lost 3 bases, and 2 bases had no gene match. This CDR3 region has 14 residues. The CDR3 region is CASSQTSGAETQYF. CDR3 nucleotide sequence: TGTGCCAGCAGCCAGACTAGCGGGGCGGAGACCCAGTACTTC.

The genes are TRBV29-1 and TRBJ1-3, with D possibly TRBD1 on 6 matching bases. Germline V gives CDR1 SQVTM, CDR2 ANQGSEA. Trimming cost V 4 bases and J 4 bases, with 14 bases left between them. The CDR3 loop spans 14 amino acids. The CDR3 DNA reads TGCAGCGTTGGAGGGGGGACACTAGGAAACACCATATATTTT. It specifies CSVGGGTLGNTIYF.